This TCR beta chain was captured by sequencing in a study of T cell changes during pregnancy in multiple sclerosis. Germline CDR1 GTSNPN, CDR2 SVGIG (reference sequence). V lost 2 bases to trimming and J lost 2 bases, with 5 bases between them. The CDR3 consists of 12 residues. TCRdb's copy holds only in-frame clones and misses some; the assay was immunoSEQ multiplex PCR. The sample lists about 110,000 clones, around 92% occurring once. The sequence came from a female donor with multiple sclerosis, enrolled in a pregnancy study. The chain combines TRBV30 with TRBJ2-3; no reliable D call. The source was peripheral blood, collected after pregnancy. The CDR3, as DNA: TGTGCCTGGAGTCCTTCCACAGATACGCAGTATTTT. Translating gives CAWSPSTDTQYF. The whole variable domain, remainder taken from reference TRBV30 and TRBJ2-3, is SQTIHQWPATLVQPVGSPLSLECTVEGTSNPNLYWYRQAAGRGLQLLFYSVGIGQISSEVPQNLSASRPQDRQFILSSKKLLLSDSGFYLCAWSPSTDTQYFGPGTRLTVL.